Listed below are T cell receptor beta chains from one sample, sequenced in a study of T cells in tuberculosis. This table comes from immunoSEQ multiplex PCR, and its TCRdb copy is limited to in-frame clones, with some not included. Here the sample spans under 40,000 clones, approximately 94% being singletons. The sequenced sample was PBMCs, obtained at tuberculosis diagnosis. These receptor sequences come from an adult with tuberculosis. Each CDR3 is given with its conserved first and last residue. A D gene is named only where the DNA matches it firmly. The size field is filled for only some rows; it gives once, few, many or a size class.

v_gene: TRBV2; abundance: .; j_gene: TRBJ1-3; d_gene: .; CDR3aa: CASSRLISGNTIYF; CDR3nt: TGTGCCAGCAGTCGACTGATCTCTGGAAACACCATATATTTT
v_gene: TRBV5-1; abundance: .; j_gene: TRBJ2-2; d_gene: .; CDR3aa: CASSLGTGSGTGELFF; CDR3nt: TGCGCCAGCAGCTTGGGTACAGGGTCTGGCACCGGGGAGCTGTTTTTT
v_gene: TRBV28; abundance: .; j_gene: TRBJ2-7; d_gene: .; CDR3aa: CASSPLRGYEQYF; CDR3nt: TGTGCCAGCAGCCCCTTGAGGGGGTACGAGCAGTACTTC
v_gene: TRBV5-5; abundance: .; j_gene: TRBJ2-5; d_gene: .; CDR3aa: CASRLGSPSMGEKTQYF; CDR3nt: TGTGCCAGCAGACTCGGGAGCCCGTCCATGGGCGAGAAGACCCAGTACTTC
v_gene: TRBV7-8; abundance: .; j_gene: TRBJ1-2; d_gene: TRBD1; CDR3aa: CASSLQQGASYGYTF; CDR3nt: TGTGCCAGCAGCCTCCAACAGGGGGCCTCCTATGGCTACACCTTC
v_gene: TRBV6-5; abundance: .; j_gene: TRBJ1-2; d_gene: .; CDR3aa: CASSYSSQGIYGYTF; CDR3nt: TGTGCCAGCAGTTACTCTTCTCAGGGAATCTATGGCTACACCTTC
v_gene: TRBV10-3; abundance: .; j_gene: TRBJ1-1; d_gene: .; CDR3aa: CAISGIAKNTEAFF; CDR3nt: TGTGCCATCAGTGGAATAGCTAAGAACACTGAAGCTTTCTTT
v_gene: TRBV5-1; abundance: few; j_gene: TRBJ2-7; d_gene: TRBD2; CDR3aa: CASRLRTSGGAGVHEQYF; CDR3nt: TGCGCCAGCCGCCTGAGGACTAGCGGGGGGGCAGGAGTACACGAGCAGTACTTC
v_gene: TRBV23-1; abundance: .; j_gene: TRBJ2-7; d_gene: .; CDR3aa: CASSQSFSAGTYEQYF; CDR3nt: TGCGCCAGCAGTCAATCGTTCTCGGCAGGGACCTACGAGCAGTACTTC
v_gene: TRBV19; abundance: few; j_gene: TRBJ1-6; d_gene: TRBD1; CDR3aa: CASGTGGYNSPLHF; CDR3nt: TGTGCCAGTGGGACAGGGGGGTATAATTCACCCCTCCACTTT
v_gene: TRBV5-6; abundance: .; j_gene: TRBJ2-3; d_gene: TRBD2; CDR3aa: CASSSRLAGSADTQYF; CDR3nt: TGTGCCAGCAGCTCCCGCCTAGCGGGGAGCGCAGATACGCAGTATTTT
v_gene: TRBV6-1; abundance: once; j_gene: TRBJ1-2; d_gene: .; CDR3aa: CASSGGQNYGYTF; CDR3nt: TGTGCCAGCAGTGGTGGTCAGAACTATGGCTACACCTTC
v_gene: TRBV4-3; abundance: .; j_gene: TRBJ1-6; d_gene: .; CDR3aa: CASSRRLGHNSPLHF; CDR3nt: TGCGCCAGCAGCCGGAGACTGGGGCATAATTCACCCCTCCACTTT